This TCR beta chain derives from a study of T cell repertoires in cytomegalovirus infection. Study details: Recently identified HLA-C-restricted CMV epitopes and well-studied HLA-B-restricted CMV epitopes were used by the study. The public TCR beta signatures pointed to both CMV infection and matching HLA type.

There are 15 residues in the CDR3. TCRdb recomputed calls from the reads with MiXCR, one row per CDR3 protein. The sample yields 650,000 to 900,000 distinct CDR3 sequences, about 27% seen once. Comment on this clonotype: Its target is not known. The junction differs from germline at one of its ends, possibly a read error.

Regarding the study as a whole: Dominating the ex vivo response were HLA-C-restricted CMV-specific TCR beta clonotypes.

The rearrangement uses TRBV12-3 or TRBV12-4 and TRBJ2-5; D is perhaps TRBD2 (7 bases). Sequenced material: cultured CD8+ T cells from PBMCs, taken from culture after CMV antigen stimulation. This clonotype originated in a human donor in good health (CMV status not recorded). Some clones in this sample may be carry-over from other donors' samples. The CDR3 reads CASRPGGGAQEIQYF. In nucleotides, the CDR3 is TGTGCCAGCAGGCCTGGGGGGGGGGCACAAGAGATCCAGTACTTC.